One and the same sample provided the 20 T cell receptor beta chains below, sequenced in a study of blood T cell repertoires in COVID-19. TCRdb's table, derived via immunoSEQ multiplex PCR, lists solely in-frame clones and lacks some. The sample has roughly 120,000 clones; 85% are singletons. The sample comprised peripheral blood. These receptors all come from a man at least 80 years old with acute or convalescent COVID-19.

The chain has TRBV7-3 and TRBJ2-3, with D tentatively TRBD2 (7 bases). The V gene lost 0 bases and the J gene lost 4 bases, with 17 bases spanning the gap. In germline, CDR1 is SGHTA, CDR2 FQGTGA. This CDR3 region has 17 residues. The DNA of the CDR3 is TGTGCCAGCAGCTTAACGGCGACCCAGGGGAGGGCAGATACGCAGTATTTT. This translates into CASSLTATQGRADTQYF.

The chain recombines TRBV10-3 with TRBJ1-1, with D perhaps matching TRBD1 (5 bases). Germline loops: CDR1 ENHRY, CDR2 SYGVKD. CDR3 length equals 12 residues. V was trimmed by 7 bases and J by 7 bases, leaving 13 bases between them. The CDR3, as DNA: TGTGCCATCACGGGAGGGGAGGGTGAAGCTTTCTTT. Translated: CAITGGEGEAFF.

This chain uses TRBV12-3 or TRBV12-4 with TRBJ1-2; tentative D call: TRBD1 (5 bases). The V end was cut by 5 bases, the J end by 3 bases, with 10 bases between. This CDR3 is 13 amino acids long. The CDR3 loop is CASSRREDYGYTF. CDR3 coding DNA: TGTGCCAGCAGTCGCAGGGAGGACTATGGCTACACCTTC.

This chain uses TRBV29-1 with TRBJ1-2; no definite D call. The CDR3 is 15 residues long. Trimming left V 0 bases short and J 4 bases short, with 15 bases between. Germline-derived CDR1 and CDR2 are SQVTM and ANQGSEA. The CDR3: CSVEDQESYGYGYTF. CDR3 DNA sequence: TGCAGCGTTGAAGATCAGGAATCTTACGGCTATGGCTACACCTTC. Full variable domain (remainder filled in from reference TRBV29-1 and TRBJ1-2): SAVISQKPSRDICQRGTSLTIQCQVDSQVTMMFWYRQQPGQSLTLIATANQGSEATYESGFVIDKFPISRPNLTFSTLTVSNMSPEDSSIYLCSVEDQESYGYGYTFGSGTRLTVV.

This chain joins TRBV28 and TRBJ2-7, with 7 bases identical to TRBD2. The V and J ends lost 2 bases and 4 bases, in that order; junction bases with no gene match: 2. The CDR3 runs to 13 residues. The germline CDR1 and CDR2 sequences are MDHEN and SYDVKM. CDR3 protein: CASSLAGEYEQYF. The CDR3 coding sequence is TGTGCCAGCAGTTTAGCGGGAGAATACGAGCAGTACTTC. Filled out from reference TRBV28 and TRBJ2-7, the complete variable domain reads DVKVTQSSRYLVKRTGEKVFLECVQDMDHENMFWYRQDPGLGLRLIYFSYDVKMKEKGDIPEGYSVSREKKERFSLILESASTNQTSMYLCASSLAGEYEQYFGPGTRLTVT.

The gene calls are TRBV19 and TRBJ2-5; 8 bases match TRBD1. Germline assignment: CDR1 LNHDA and CDR2 SQIVND (reference sequence). Losses at the gene ends were 4 bases for V and 2 bases for J; bases not matched to a gene: 6. The CDR3 is made up of 15 amino acids. The DNA of the CDR3 is TGTGCCAGTAGTAGGCGACAGGGGTGGCAAGAGACCCAGTACTTC. Translation: CASSRRQGWQETQYF.

V and J are TRBV5-5 and TRBJ1-2; D might be TRBD1 (6 bases). Trimming took 2 bases from V and 8 from J, leaving 22 bases between them. The germline V gene has CDR1 SGHKS and CDR2 YYEKEE (reference sequence). The CDR3 length is 16 residues. CDR3 region: CASSLEGANGGGGYTF. The DNA of the CDR3 is TGTGCCAGCAGCTTAGAGGGTGCCAATGGCGGGGGCGGCTACACCTTC.

V and J are TRBV7-3 and TRBJ1-1; 9 bases are a match to TRBD1. Germline values: CDR1 SGHTA, CDR2 FQGTGA. V trimming: 4 bases; J trimming: 1 base; junction bases outside the gene matches: 4. CDR3 length: 15 amino acids. Here the CDR3 DNA reads TGTGCCAGCAGCTCCGGACAGGGGAGGAACACTGAAGCTTTCTTT. Protein sequence: CASSSGQGRNTEAFF. Full variable domain (remainder filled in from reference TRBV7-3 and TRBJ1-1): GAGVSQTPSNKVTEKGKYVELRCDPISGHTALYWYRQSLGQGPEFLIYFQGTGAADDSGLPNDRFFAVRPEGSVSTLKIQRTERGDSAVYLCASSSGQGRNTEAFFGQGTRLTVV.

The V and J genes are TRBV28 and TRBJ2-7; D not resolved. The CDR3 runs 14 residues. The germline V and J ends were trimmed by 3 bases and 4 bases, with 13 bases remaining between them. Per the germline V gene, CDR1 is MDHEN and CDR2 is SYDVKM. The CDR3 DNA sequence: TGTGCCAGCAGTTTCGTCTCTCGAGCGTACGAGCAGTACTTC. Translating gives CASSFVSRAYEQYF.

The chain uses TRBV7-9 and TRBJ2-5; TRBD1 matches at 7 bases. Germline CDR1 reads SEHNR; CDR2 reads FQNEAQ (reference sequence). J lost 5 bases, V lost 0 bases, and 9 bases had no gene match. The CDR3 is 16 amino acids. The CDR3 DNA is TGTGCCAGCAGCTTAGCTCCTGACAGGGTGATTGAGACCCAGTACTTC. Amino acids: CASSLAPDRVIETQYF.

There are a few counts of this clone. The chain has TRBV19 and TRBJ2-7; 9 positions agree with TRBD2. Germline CDR1 reads LNHDA; CDR2 reads SQIVND (reference sequence). With 5 bases clipped from V and 7 bases from J, the junction kept 6 bases outside the gene matches. The CDR3 spans 13 residues. CDR3 in amino acids: CASSFIAGEEQYF. As DNA, the CDR3 is TGTGCCAGTAGTTTCATAGCGGGAGAGGAGCAGTACTTC.

The chain is built from TRBV5-4 and TRBJ2-5, with 10 bases fitting TRBD1. The J segment lost 5 bases and the V segment lost 4 bases, leaving 8 bases of the junction unmatched. The CDR3 is 15 residues long. Germline V lookup: CDR1 SGHNT, CDR2 YYREEE (reference sequence). DNA for the CDR3: TGTGCCAGCAGCGGGACAGGGGACGCCTCGGAGACCCAGTACTTC. Amino acid sequence: CASSGTGDASETQYF.

The rearrangement uses TRBV6-6 and TRBJ1-2; tentatively, D is TRBD1 (6 bases). In germline, CDR1 is MNHNY, CDR2 SVGAGI (reference sequence). This CDR3 spans 14 amino acids. Trimming cost V 7 bases and J 1 base, with 13 bases left between them. The CDR3 nucleotides are TGTGCCAGCAATCTACAGGGTTTTAACTATGGCTACACCTTC. Translation: CASNLQGFNYGYTF.

The chain joins TRBV19 to TRBJ1-5; 9 nucleotides match TRBD1. Germline values: CDR1 LNHDA, CDR2 SQIVND (reference sequence). CDR3 length equals 15 residues. With V trimmed by 7 bases and J by 4 bases, 8 bases remained unmatched. This CDR3 is CASTDGTGKNQPQHF. In DNA form, the CDR3 reads TGTGCCAGTACCGACGGGACAGGGAAGAATCAGCCCCAGCATTTT.

The chain combines TRBV6-2 or TRBV6-3 with TRBJ1-5; 9 nucleotides align to TRBD1. V shed 4 bases and J 5 bases; nucleotides not matched to a gene: 0. The CDR3 contains 13 residues. Germline CDR1 MNHEY, CDR2 SVGEGT. Here the CDR3 DNA reads TGTGCCAGCAGTTGGACAGGGGATCAGCCCCAGCATTTT. Translating gives CASSWTGDQPQHF.

The chain links TRBV2 to TRBJ1-3; 9 positions agree with TRBD1. V gave up 5 bases and J gave up 8 bases; unmatched junction bases: 7. Germline V gene data show CDR1 as SNHLY and CDR2 as FYNNEI. The CDR3 has 14 amino acids. CDR3 region: CASSPGQGGHTIYF. Written as DNA, the CDR3 is TGTGCCAGCAGTCCGGGACAGGGAGGGCACACCATATATTTT.

This rearrangement joins TRBV19 to TRBJ1-3; 9 bases align to TRBD1. J lost 8 bases, V lost 5 bases, and 10 bases had no gene match. Germline V gives CDR1 LNHDA, CDR2 SQIVND (reference sequence). This CDR3 comprises 15 residues. CDR3 region: CASSGGQGSMDTIYF. The CDR3 nucleotides read TGTGCCAGTAGTGGAGGACAGGGGAGTATGGACACCATATATTTT.

The chain carries TRBV19 and TRBJ2-2, with D unclear. V was trimmed by 1 base and J by 6 bases, leaving 9 bases between them. Germline V lookup: CDR1 LNHDA, CDR2 SQIVND (reference sequence). The CDR3 has 14 residues. CDR3 sequence reads: CASSIVTAAGELFF. The DNA of the CDR3 is TGTGCCAGTAGTATAGTCACGGCGGCCGGGGAGCTGTTTTTT. The variable domain in full, with the rest retrieved from reference TRBV19 and TRBJ2-2, is DGGITQSPKYLFRKEGQNVTLSCEQNLNHDAMYWYRQDPGQGLRLIYYSQIVNDFQKGDIAEGYSVSREKKESFPLTVTSAQKNPTAFYLCASSIVTAAGELFFGEGSRLTVL.

The rearrangement joins TRBV6-5 to TRBJ1-2; a weak D match, TRBD1 (5 bases). The germline V and J ends were trimmed by 5 bases and 4 bases, with 11 bases remaining between them. Germline V CDR1 and CDR2: MNHEY, SVGAGI. The CDR3 runs 13 residues. CDR3 coding DNA: TGTGCCAGCAGTAATATTCAGGGCTATGGCTACACCTTC. Translated, it gives CASSNIQGYGYTF.

This chain uses TRBV7-2 with TRBJ2-2; TRBD1 matches at 12 bases. This CDR3 is 16 amino acids long. Germline V gives CDR1 SGHTA, CDR2 FQGNSA. Trimming took 4 bases from V and 4 from J; bases not matched to a gene: 4. This chain's CDR3 is CASSYWDRGPTGELFF. In DNA form, the CDR3 reads TGTGCCAGCAGCTATTGGGACAGGGGGCCCACCGGGGAGCTGTTTTTT.